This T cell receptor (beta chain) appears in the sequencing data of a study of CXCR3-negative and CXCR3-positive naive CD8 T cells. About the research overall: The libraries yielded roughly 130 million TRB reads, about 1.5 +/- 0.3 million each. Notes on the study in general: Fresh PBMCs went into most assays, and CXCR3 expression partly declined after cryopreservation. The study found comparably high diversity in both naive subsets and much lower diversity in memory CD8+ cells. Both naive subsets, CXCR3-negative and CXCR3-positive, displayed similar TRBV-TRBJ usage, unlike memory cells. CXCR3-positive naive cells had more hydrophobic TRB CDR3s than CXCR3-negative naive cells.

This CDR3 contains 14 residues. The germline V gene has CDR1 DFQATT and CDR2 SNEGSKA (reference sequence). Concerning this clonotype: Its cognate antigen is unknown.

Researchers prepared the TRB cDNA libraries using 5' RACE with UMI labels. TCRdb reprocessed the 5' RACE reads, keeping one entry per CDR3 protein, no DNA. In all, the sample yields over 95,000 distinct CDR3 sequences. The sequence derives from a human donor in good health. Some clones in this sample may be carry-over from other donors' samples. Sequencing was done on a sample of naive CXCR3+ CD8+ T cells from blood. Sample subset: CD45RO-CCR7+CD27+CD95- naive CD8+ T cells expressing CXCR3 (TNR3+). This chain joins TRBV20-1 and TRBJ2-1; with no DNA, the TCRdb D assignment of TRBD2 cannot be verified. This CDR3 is CSARDPKTNNEQFF.